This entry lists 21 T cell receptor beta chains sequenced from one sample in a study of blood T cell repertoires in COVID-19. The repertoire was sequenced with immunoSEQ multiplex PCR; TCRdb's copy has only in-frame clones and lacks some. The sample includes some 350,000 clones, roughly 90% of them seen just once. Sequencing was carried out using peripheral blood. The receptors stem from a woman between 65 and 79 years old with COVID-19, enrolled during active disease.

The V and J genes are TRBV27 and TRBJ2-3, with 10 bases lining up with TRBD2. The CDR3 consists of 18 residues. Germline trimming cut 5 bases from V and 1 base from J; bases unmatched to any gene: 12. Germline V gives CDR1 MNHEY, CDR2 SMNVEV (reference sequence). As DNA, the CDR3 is TGTGCCAGCAGTGTCTATTTACTCGGGACTAGCGGCACAGATACGCAGTATTTT. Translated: CASSVYLLGTSGTDTQYF.

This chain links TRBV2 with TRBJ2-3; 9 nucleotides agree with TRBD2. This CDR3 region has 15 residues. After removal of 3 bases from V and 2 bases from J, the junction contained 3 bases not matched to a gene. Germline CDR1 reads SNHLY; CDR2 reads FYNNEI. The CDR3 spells CASSDGGGDTDTQYF. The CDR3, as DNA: TGTGCCAGCAGTGATGGCGGGGGGGACACAGATACGCAGTATTTT.

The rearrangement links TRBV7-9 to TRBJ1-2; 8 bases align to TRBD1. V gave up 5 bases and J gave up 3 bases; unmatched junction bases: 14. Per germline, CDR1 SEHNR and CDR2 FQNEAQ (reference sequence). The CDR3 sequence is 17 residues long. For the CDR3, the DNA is TGTGCCAGCAGCCCCCTACCCCGACAGGGGTTATACTATGGCTACACCTTC. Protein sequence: CASSPLPRQGLYYGYTF.

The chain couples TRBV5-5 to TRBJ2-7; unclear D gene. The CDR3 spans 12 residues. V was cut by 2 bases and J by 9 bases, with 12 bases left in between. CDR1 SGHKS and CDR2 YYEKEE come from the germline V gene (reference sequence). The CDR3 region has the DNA TGTGCCAGCAGCTTTCCACCGGCGGTGCAGTACTTC. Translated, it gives CASSFPPAVQYF.

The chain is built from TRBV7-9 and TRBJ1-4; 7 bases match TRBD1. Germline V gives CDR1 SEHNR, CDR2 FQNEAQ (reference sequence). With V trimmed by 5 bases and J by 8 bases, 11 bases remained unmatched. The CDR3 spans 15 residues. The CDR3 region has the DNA TGTGCCAGCAGCCAAGACAGGGACGGGAAGGAAAAACTGTTTTTT. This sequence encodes CASSQDRDGKEKLFF. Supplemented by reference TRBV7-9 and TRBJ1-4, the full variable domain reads DTGVSQNPRHKITKRGQNVTFRCDPISEHNRLYWYRQTLGQGPEFLTYFQNEAQLEKSRLLSDRFSAERPKGSFSTLEIQRTEQGDSAMYLCASSQDRDGKEKLFFGSGTQLSVL.

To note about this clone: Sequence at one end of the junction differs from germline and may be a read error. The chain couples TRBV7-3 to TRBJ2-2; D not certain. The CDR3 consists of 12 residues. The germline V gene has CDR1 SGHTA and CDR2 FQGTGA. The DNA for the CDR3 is TGTGCCAGCAGCTACTACACCAGGGAGCTGTTTTTT. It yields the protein CASSYYTRELFF.

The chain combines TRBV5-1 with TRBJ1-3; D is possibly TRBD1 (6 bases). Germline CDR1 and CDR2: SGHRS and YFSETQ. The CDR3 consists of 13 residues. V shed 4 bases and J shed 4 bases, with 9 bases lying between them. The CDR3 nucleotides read TGCGCCAGCAGCCGCGGACAGGGAAACACCATATATTTT. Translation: CASSRGQGNTIYF.

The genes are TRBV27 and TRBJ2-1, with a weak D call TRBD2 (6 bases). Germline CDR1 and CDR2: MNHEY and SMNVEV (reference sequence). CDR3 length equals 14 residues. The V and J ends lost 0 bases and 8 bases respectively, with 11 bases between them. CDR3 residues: CASSLSRGFYEQFF. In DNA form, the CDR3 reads TGTGCCAGCAGTTTATCCCGGGGGTTTTATGAGCAGTTCTTC.

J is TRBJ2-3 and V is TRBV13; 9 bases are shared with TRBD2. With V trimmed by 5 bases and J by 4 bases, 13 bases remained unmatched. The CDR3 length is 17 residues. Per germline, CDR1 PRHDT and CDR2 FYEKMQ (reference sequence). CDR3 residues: CASSTSLGLASSDTQYF. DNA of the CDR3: TGTGCCAGCAGCACCAGCCTGGGACTAGCATCATCAGATACGCAGTATTTT.

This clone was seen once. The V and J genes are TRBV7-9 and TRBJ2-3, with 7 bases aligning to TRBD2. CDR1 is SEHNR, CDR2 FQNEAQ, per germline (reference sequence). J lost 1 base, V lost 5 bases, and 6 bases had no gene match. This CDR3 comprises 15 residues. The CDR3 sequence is CASSPASGGTDTQYF. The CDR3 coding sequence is TGTGCCAGCAGCCCCGCTAGCGGAGGCACAGATACGCAGTATTTT. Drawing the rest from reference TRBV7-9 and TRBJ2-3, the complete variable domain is DTGVSQNPRHKITKRGQNVTFRCDPISEHNRLYWYRQTLGQGPEFLTYFQNEAQLEKSRLLSDRFSAERPKGSFSTLEIQRTEQGDSAMYLCASSPASGGTDTQYFGPGTRLTVL.

The CDR3 loop is CASSGPGQHMNTEAFF. The DNA of the CDR3 is TGTGCCAGCAGCGGACCGGGACAGCATATGAACACTGAAGCTTTCTTT. V and J are TRBV13 and TRBJ1-1; 7 nucleotides align to TRBD1. CDR1 is PRHDT and CDR2 is FYEKMQ in the germline V gene (reference sequence). Trimming removed 5 bases from V and 0 bases from J; junction bases left unmatched: 9. The CDR3 consists of 16 residues.

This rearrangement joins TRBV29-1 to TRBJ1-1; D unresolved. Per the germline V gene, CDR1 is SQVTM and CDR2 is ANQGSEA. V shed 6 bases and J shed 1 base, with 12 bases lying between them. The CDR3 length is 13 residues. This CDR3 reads CSVETIQNTEAFF. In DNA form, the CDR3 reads TGCAGCGTCGAGACTATACAGAACACTGAAGCTTTCTTT.

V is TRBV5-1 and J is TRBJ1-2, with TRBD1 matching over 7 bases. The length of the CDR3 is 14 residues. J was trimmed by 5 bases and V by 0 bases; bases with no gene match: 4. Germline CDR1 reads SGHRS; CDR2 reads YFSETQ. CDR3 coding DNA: TGCGCCAGCAGCTTGGGAGGGACAGAATATGGCTACACCTTC. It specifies CASSLGGTEYGYTF.

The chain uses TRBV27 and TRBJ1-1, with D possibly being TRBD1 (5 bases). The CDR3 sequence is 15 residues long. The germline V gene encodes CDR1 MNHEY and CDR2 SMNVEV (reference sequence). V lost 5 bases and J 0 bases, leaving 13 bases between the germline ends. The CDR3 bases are TGTGCCAGCAGTCCCAGACAGATCCTGAACACTGAAGCTTTCTTT. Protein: CASSPRQILNTEAFF.

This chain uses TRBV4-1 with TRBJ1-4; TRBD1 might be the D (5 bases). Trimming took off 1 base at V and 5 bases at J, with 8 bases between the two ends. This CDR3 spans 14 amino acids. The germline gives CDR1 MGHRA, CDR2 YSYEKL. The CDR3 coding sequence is TGCGCCAGCAGCCAAGTTGGGGGGAATGAAAAACTGTTTTTT. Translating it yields CASSQVGGNEKLFF.

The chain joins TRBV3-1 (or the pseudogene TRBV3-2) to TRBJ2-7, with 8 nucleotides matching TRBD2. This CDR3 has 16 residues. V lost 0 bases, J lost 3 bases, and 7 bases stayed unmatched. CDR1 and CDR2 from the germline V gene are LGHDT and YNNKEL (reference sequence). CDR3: CASSQEAGARFYEQYF. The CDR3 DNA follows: TGTGCCAGCAGCCAAGAAGCGGGGGCGAGATTCTACGAGCAGTACTTC.

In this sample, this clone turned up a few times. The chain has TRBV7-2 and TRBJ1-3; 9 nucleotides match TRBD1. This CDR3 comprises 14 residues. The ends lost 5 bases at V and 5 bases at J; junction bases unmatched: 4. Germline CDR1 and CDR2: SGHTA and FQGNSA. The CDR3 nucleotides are TGTGCCAGCAGCATGGGGACAGGGCGAAACACCATATATTTT. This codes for CASSMGTGRNTIYF.

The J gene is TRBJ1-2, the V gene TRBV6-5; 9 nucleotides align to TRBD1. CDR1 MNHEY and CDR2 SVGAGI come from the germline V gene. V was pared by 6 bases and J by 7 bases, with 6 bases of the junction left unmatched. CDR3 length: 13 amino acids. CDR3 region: CASSTGGAGGYTF. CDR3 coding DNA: TGTGCCAGCAGCACAGGGGGCGCAGGTGGCTACACCTTC.

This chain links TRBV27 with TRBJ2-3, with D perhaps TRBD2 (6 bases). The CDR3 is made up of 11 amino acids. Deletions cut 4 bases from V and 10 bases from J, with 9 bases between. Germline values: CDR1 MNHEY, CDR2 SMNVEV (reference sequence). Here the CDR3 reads CASSSGGPQYF. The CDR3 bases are TGTGCCAGCAGTTCCGGGGGTCCGCAGTATTTT.

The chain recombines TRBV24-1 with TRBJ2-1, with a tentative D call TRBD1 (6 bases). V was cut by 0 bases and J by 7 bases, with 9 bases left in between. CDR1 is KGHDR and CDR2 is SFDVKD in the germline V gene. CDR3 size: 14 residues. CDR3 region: CATSDLRGGNEQFF. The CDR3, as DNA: TGTGCCACCAGTGATTTGAGAGGGGGAAATGAGCAGTTCTTC.

The CDR3 DNA follows: TGTGCCAGCGCCGTCCGGGGGACTGAAGCTTTCTTT. Translation gives CASAVRGTEAFF. This sequence joins TRBV6-5 and TRBJ1-1; the D gene is possibly TRBD1 (5 bases). The germline V gene encodes CDR1 MNHEY and CDR2 SVGAGI. CDR3 length equals 12 residues. Trimming removed 8 bases from V and 5 bases from J, with 12 bases in between.